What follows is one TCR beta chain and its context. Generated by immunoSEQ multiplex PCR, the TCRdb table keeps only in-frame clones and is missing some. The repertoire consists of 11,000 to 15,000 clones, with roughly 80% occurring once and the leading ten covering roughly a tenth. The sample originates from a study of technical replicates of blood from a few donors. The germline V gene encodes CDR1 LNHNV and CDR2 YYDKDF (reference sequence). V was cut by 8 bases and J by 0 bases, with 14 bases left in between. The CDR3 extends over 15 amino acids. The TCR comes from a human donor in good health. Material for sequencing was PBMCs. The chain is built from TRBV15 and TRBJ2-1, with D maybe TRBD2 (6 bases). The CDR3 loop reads CATGRAGFSYNEQFF. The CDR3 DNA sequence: TGTGCCACCGGACGTGCGGGGTTCTCCTACAATGAGCAGTTCTTC.